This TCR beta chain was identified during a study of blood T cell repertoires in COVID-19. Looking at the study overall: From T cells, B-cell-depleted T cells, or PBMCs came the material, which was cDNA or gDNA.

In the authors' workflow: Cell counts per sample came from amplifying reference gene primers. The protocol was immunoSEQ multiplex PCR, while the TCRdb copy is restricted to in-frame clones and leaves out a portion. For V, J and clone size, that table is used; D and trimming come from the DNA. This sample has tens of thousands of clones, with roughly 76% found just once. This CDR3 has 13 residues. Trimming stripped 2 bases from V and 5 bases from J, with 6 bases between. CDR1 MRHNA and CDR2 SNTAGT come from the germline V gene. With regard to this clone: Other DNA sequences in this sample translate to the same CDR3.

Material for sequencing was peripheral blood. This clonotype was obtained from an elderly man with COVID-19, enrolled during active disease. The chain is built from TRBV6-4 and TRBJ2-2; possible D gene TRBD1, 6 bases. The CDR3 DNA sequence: TGTGCCAGCAGTGACAGGGGGACCGGGGAGCTGTTTTTT. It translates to CASSDRGTGELFF.